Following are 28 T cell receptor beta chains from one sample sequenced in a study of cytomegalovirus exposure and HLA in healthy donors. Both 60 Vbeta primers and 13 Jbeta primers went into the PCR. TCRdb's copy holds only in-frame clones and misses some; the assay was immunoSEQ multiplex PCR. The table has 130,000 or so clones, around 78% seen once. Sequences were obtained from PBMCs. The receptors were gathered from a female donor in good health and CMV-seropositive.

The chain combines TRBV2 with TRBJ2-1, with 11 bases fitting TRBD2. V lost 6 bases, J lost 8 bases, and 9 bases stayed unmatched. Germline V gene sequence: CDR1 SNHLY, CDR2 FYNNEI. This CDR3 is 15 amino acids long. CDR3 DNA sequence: TGTGCCAGCAGGGGGACTAGCGGTCCTTGGCATGAGCAGTTCTTC. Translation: CASRGTSGPWHEQFF.

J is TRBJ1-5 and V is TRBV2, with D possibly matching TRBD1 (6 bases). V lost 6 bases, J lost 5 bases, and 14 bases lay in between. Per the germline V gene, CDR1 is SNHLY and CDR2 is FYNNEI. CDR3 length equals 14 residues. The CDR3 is CASRIRGIDQPQHF. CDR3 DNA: TGTGCCAGCAGAATCAGGGGTATCGATCAGCCCCAGCATTTT.

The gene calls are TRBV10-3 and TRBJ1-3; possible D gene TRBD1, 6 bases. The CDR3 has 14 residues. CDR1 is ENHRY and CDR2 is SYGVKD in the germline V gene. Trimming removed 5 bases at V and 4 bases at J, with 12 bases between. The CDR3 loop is CAISSDRSGNTIYF. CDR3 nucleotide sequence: TGTGCCATCAGTTCCGACAGGTCCGGAAACACCATATATTTT.

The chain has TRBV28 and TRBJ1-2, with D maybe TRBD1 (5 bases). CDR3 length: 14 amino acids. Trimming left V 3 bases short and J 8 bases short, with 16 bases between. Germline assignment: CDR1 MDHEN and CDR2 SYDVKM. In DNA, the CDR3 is TGTGCCAGCAGTTTCCAGGTCAGGGCCAAAGGCTACACCTTC. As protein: CASSFQVRAKGYTF.

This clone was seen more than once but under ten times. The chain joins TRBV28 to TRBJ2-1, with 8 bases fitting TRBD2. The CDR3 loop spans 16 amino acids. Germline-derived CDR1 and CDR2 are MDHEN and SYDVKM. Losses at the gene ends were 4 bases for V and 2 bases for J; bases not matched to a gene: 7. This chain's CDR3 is CASSSLSGGAYNEQFF. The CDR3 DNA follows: TGTGCCAGCAGTTCCCTAAGCGGGGGAGCCTACAATGAGCAGTTCTTC.

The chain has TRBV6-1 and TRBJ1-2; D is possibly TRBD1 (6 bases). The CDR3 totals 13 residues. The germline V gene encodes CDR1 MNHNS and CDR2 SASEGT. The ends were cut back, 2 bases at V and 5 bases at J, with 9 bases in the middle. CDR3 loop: CASSEIRGYGYTF. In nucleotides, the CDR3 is TGTGCCAGCAGTGAAATCAGGGGATATGGCTACACCTTC.

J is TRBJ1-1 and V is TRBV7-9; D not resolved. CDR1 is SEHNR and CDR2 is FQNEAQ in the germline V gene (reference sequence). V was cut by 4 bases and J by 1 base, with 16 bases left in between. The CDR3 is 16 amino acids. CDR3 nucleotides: TGTGCCAGCAGCTACCGAGTTGGGCTTTCGAACACTGAAGCTTTCTTT. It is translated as CASSYRVGLSNTEAFF.

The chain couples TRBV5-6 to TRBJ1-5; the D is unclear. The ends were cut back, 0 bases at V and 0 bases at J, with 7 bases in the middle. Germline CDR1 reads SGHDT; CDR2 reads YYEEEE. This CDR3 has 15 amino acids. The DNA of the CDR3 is TGTGCCAGCAGCTTGGGCCCTAATAGCAATCAGCCCCAGCATTTT. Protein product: CASSLGPNSNQPQHF.

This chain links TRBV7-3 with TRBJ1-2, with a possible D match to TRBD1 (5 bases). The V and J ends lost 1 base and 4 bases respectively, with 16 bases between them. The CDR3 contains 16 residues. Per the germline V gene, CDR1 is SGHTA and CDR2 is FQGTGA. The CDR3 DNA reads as TGTGCCAGCAGCTTAATTTGGGGGGAAAGCATCTATGGCTACACCTTC. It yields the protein CASSLIWGESIYGYTF.

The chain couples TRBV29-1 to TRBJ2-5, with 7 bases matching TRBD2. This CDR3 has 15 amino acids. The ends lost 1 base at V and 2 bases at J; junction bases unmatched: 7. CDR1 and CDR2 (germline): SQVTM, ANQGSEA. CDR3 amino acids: CSVEGPSGKQETQYF. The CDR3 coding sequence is TGCAGCGTTGAAGGGCCTAGCGGAAAACAAGAGACCCAGTACTTC.

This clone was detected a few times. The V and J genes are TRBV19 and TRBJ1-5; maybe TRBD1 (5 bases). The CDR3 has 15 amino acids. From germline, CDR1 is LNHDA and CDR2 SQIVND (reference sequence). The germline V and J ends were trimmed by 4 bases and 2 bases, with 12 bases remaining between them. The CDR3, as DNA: TGTGCCAGTAGTAGTACAGGTGGGGGCAATCAGCCCCAGCATTTT. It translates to CASSSTGGGNQPQHF.

Here the CDR3 reads CASSQTGFLQPQHF. As DNA, the CDR3 is TGTGCCAGCAGCCAGACAGGGTTCCTTCAGCCCCAGCATTTT. The gene calls are TRBV28 and TRBJ1-5, with 7 bases identical to TRBD1. Germline V gene sequence: CDR1 MDHEN, CDR2 SYDVKM. V shed 6 bases and J 6 bases; nucleotides not matched to a gene: 8. The CDR3 runs to 14 residues.

CDR3 protein: CASSYSPTGVQETQYF. The CDR3 coding sequence is TGTGCCAGCAGTTACTCACCGACAGGGGTTCAAGAGACCCAGTACTTC. The V and J genes are TRBV6-5 and TRBJ2-5; the match to TRBD1 covers 8 bases. The CDR3 runs 16 residues. Germline loops: CDR1 MNHEY, CDR2 SVGAGI. With 0 bases clipped from V and 2 bases from J, the junction kept 5 bases outside the gene matches.

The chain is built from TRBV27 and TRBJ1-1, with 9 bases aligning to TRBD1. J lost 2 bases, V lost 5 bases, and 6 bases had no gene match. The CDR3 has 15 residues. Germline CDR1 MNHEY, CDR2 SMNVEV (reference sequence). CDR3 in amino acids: CASSPLQGANTEAFF. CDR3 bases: TGTGCCAGCAGTCCGCTACAGGGGGCAAACACTGAAGCTTTCTTT.

The CDR3 DNA sequence: TGTGCCAGCAGCTCCCCTCCTAATGAGCAGTTCTTC. Its translation is CASSSPPNEQFF. The genes are TRBV7-2 and TRBJ2-1; D is ambiguous. Germline V gene lookup returns CDR1 SGHTA and CDR2 FQGNSA. Trimming removed 4 bases from V and 7 bases from J, with 8 bases in between. This CDR3 region has 12 residues.

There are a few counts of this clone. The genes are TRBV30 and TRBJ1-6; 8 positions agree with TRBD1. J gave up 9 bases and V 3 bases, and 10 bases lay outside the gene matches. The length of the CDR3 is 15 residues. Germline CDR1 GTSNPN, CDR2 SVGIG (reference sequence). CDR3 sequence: CAWSGTGQESSPLHF. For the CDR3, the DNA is TGTGCCTGGAGCGGAACGGGACAGGAAAGTTCACCCCTCCACTTT. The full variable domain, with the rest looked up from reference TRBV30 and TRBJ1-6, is SQTIHQWPATLVQPVGSPLSLECTVEGTSNPNLYWYRQAAGRGLQLLFYSVGIGQISSEVPQNLSASRPQDRQFILSSKKLLLSDSGFYLCAWSGTGQESSPLHFGNGTRLTVT.

The CDR3 spells CASSSLTSGYYEQYF. In DNA, the CDR3 is TGTGCCAGCAGCTCCCTGACTAGCGGATACTACGAGCAGTACTTC. The chain uses TRBV5-6 and TRBJ2-7; 9 bases fit TRBD2. The CDR3 is made up of 15 amino acids. The V gene's germline CDR1 is SGHDT and CDR2 YYEEEE. V was clipped by 3 bases and J by 3 bases; unmatched bases: 7.

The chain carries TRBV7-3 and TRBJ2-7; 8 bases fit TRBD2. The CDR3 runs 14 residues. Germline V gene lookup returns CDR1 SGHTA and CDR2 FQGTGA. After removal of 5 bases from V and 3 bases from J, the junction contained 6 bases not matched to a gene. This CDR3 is CASSLSSGDYEQYF. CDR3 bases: TGTGCCAGCAGCCTGAGTAGCGGGGACTACGAGCAGTACTTC.

The CDR3 protein is CASSHTTTNEKLFF. DNA for the CDR3: TGTGCCAGCAGCCATACTACAACTAATGAAAAACTGTTTTTT. The chain uses TRBV7-8 and TRBJ1-4; D is unclear. This CDR3 is 14 amino acids long. Trimming removed 5 bases from V and 0 bases from J, with 7 bases in between. Germline-derived CDR1 and CDR2 are SGHVS and FQNEAQ.

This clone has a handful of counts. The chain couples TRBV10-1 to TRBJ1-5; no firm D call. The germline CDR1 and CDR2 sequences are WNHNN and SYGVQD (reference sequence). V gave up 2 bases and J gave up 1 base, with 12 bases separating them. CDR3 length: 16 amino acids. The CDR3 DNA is TGCGCCAGCAGTGAGAAGTCAGGCCTGAGCAATCAGCCCCAGCATTTT. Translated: CASSEKSGLSNQPQHF.

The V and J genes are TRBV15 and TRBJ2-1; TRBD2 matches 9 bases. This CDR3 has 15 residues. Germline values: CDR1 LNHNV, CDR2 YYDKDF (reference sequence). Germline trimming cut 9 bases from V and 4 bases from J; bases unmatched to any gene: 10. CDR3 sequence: CATQSGTSSYNEQFF. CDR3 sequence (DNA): TGTGCCACTCAGAGCGGGACTAGCAGTTACAATGAGCAGTTCTTC. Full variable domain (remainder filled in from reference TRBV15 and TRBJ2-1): DAMVIQNPRYQVTQFGKPVTLSCSQTLNHNVMYWYQQKSSQAPKLLFHYYDKDFNNEADTPDNFQSRRPNTSFCFLDIRSPGLGDTAMYLCATQSGTSSYNEQFFGPGTRLTVL.

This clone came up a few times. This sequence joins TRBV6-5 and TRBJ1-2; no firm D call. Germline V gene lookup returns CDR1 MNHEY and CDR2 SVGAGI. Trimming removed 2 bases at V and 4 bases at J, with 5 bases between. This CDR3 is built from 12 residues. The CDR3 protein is CASSYGGYGYTF. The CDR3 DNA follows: TGTGCCAGCAGTTACGGCGGCTATGGCTACACCTTC.

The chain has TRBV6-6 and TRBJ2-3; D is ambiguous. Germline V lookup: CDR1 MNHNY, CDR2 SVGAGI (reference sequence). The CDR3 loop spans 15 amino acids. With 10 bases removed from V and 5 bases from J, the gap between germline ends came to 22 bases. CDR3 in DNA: TGTGCCACCCGTCGTGGCGTACTAACCCAAGATACGCAGTATTTT. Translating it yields CATRRGVLTQDTQYF.

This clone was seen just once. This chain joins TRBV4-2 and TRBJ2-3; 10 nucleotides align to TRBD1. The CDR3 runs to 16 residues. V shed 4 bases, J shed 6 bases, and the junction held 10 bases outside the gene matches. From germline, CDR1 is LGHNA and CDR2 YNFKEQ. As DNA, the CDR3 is TGTGCCAGCAGCCCTAGACAGGGGGCGGTTGGGGATACGCAGTATTTT. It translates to CASSPRQGAVGDTQYF.

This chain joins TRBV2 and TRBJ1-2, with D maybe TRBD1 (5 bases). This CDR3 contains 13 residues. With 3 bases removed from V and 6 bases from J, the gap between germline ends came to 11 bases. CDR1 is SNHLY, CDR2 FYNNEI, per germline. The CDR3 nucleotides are TGTGCCAGCAGTGAGTTCCCAGGGAATGGCTACACCTTC. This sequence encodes CASSEFPGNGYTF.

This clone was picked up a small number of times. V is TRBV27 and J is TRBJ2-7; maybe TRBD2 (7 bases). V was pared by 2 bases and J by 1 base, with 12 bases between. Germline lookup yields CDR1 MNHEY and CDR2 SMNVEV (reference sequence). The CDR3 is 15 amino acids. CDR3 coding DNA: TGTGCCAGCAGTTTAGCGGGGGCGCCTTCCTACGAGCAGTACTTC. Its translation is CASSLAGAPSYEQYF.

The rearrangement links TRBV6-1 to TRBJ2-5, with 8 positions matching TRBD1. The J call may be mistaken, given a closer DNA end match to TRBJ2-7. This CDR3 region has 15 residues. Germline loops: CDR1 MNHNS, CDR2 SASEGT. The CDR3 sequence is CASRERAGGDYEQYF. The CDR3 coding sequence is TGTGCCAGCCGGGAGAGGGCAGGGGGCGACTACGAGCAGTACTTC.

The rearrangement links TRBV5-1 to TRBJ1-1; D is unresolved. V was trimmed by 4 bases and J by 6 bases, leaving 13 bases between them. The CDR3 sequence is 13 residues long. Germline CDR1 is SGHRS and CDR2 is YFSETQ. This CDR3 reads CASSRTADAEAFF. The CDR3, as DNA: TGCGCCAGCAGCCGAACAGCTGACGCTGAAGCTTTCTTT. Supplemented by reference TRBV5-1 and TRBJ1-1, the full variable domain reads KAGVTQTPRYLIKTRGQQVTLSCSPISGHRSVSWYQQTPGQGLQFLFEYFSETQRNKGNFPGRFSGRQFSNSRSEMNVSTLELGDSALYLCASSRTADAEAFFGQGTRLTVV.